These 24 T cell receptor beta chains were all obtained from the same sample, sequenced in a study of blood T cell repertoires in COVID-19. TCRdb keeps only in-frame clones here, not all; method: immunoSEQ multiplex PCR. The sample holds 380,000 or so clones, approximately 86% seen once. Sequencing input: peripheral blood. Source of these receptors: a woman aged 60-75 years with COVID-19, enrolled during active disease.

The chain employs TRBV6-2 or TRBV6-3 and TRBJ1-5, with D perhaps matching TRBD1 (5 bases). Between the trimmed V and J ends, which lost 6 bases and 12 bases, there was a span of 15 bases. The CDR3 length is 12 residues. Germline CDR1 is MNHEY and CDR2 is SVGEGT. DNA for the CDR3: TGTGCCAGCAGCCTGGGTCGGGGGTACCAGCATTTT. Protein product: CASSLGRGYQHF.

J is TRBJ1-2 and V is TRBV15, with TRBD1 identical over 7 bases. This CDR3 contains 14 residues. J lost 2 bases, V lost 3 bases, and 3 bases had no gene match. Looked up from germline, CDR1 is LNHNV and CDR2 is YYDKDF (reference sequence). CDR3 residues: CATSRETGNYGYTF. The DNA of the CDR3 is TGTGCCACCAGCAGGGAGACAGGGAACTATGGCTACACCTTC.

The chain has TRBV5-6 and TRBJ1-1, with 8 bases matching TRBD1. Germline-derived CDR1 and CDR2 are SGHDT and YYEEEE. The CDR3 is 13 amino acids. J lost 4 bases, V lost 7 bases, and 6 bases had no gene match. The CDR3 is CASGGQGVTEAFF. The DNA of the CDR3 is TGTGCCAGCGGAGGACAGGGAGTCACTGAAGCTTTCTTT.

This sequence joins TRBV7-9 and TRBJ1-2, with TRBD1 identical over 7 bases. Germline V gene lookup returns CDR1 SEHNR and CDR2 FQNEAQ (reference sequence). The CDR3 contains 18 residues. The J segment lost 5 bases and the V segment lost 2 bases, leaving 17 bases of the junction unmatched. Here the CDR3 DNA reads TGTGCCAGCAGCTTAACGCTTGGCGGACAGGATGGTGAATATGGCTACACCTTC. Protein: CASSLTLGGQDGEYGYTF.

The sample holds one count of this clone. The chain employs TRBV6-5 and TRBJ2-1; 10 bases match TRBD2. The junction had 10 bases not matched to a gene; V was cut back by 4 bases and J by 10 bases. Looked up from germline, CDR1 is MNHEY and CDR2 is SVGAGI. The CDR3 covers 15 residues. CDR3 residues: CASSSTSGIPLEQFF. The CDR3 DNA is TGTGCCAGCAGTTCTACTAGCGGGATCCCCTTAGAGCAGTTCTTC.

CDR3 sequence (DNA): TGTGCCAGCAGTTGGACAGGGAACTATGGCTACACCTTC. Encoded protein: CASSWTGNYGYTF. The J gene is TRBJ1-2, the V gene TRBV12-3 or TRBV12-4, with 8 bases that match TRBD1. V lost 4 bases to trimming and J lost 2 bases; unmatched junction nucleotides: 0. CDR3 size: 13 residues.

In this sample, this clone turned up a few times. The chain joins TRBV7-3 to TRBJ2-3, with 10 bases lining up with TRBD2. After removal of 5 bases from V and 5 bases from J, the junction contained 16 bases not matched to a gene. The germline CDR1 and CDR2 sequences are SGHTA and FQGTGA. CDR3 size: 18 residues. The CDR3 region is CASSPQGSGGFALDTQYF. The CDR3, as DNA: TGTGCCAGCAGCCCCCAAGGTAGCGGGGGGTTTGCGCTAGATACGCAGTATTTT.

The V and J genes are TRBV7-9 and TRBJ2-7; D is perhaps TRBD1 (6 bases). There are 13 residues in the CDR3. Germline values: CDR1 SEHNR, CDR2 FQNEAQ (reference sequence). The V end was cut by 4 bases, the J end by 4 bases, with 11 bases between. CDR3 sequence (DNA): TGTGCCAGCAGCTCACTACAGGGATACGAGCAGTACTTC. Translated, it gives CASSSLQGYEQYF.

The chain links TRBV5-8 to TRBJ1-1; D may be TRBD1 (5 bases). V lost 4 bases to trimming and J lost 2 bases, with 24 bases between them. The CDR3 runs to 18 residues. Per the germline V gene, CDR1 is SGHTS and CDR2 is YDEGEE. The CDR3 is CASSLGRIRVGLNTEAFF. In DNA form, the CDR3 reads TGTGCCAGCAGCCTAGGGAGAATCCGGGTGGGACTTAACACTGAAGCTTTCTTT.

V is TRBV19 and J is TRBJ1-4; D is unclear. The CDR3 is 13 residues long. Germline V gene lookup returns CDR1 LNHDA and CDR2 SQIVND (reference sequence). V dropped 6 bases and J dropped 8 bases, with 13 bases sitting between them. CDR3 nucleotides: TGTGCCAGTAGAGAACAGTGGCAGGAAAAACTGTTTTTT. Its protein is CASREQWQEKLFF.

This clone was seen only a few times. The genes are TRBV11-2 and TRBJ2-7, with a possible D match to TRBD1 (7 bases). Germline V CDR1 and CDR2: SGHAT, FQNNGV. Trimming took off 1 base at V and 2 bases at J, with 15 bases between the two ends. CDR3 length: 16 amino acids. The DNA for the CDR3 is TGTGCCAGCAGCTTAGCTCCAGGGGGGATGACCTACGAGCAGTACTTC. Protein product: CASSLAPGGMTYEQYF.

This chain links TRBV3-1 (or the pseudogene TRBV3-2) with TRBJ1-2, with D unclear. Trimming cost V 1 base and J 0 bases, with 9 bases left between them. This CDR3 spans 15 amino acids. The germline V gene encodes CDR1 LGHDT and CDR2 YNNKEL (reference sequence). The CDR3 spells CASSQGFGANYGYTF. The CDR3 DNA follows: TGTGCCAGCAGCCAAGGATTCGGGGCTAACTATGGCTACACCTTC.

This clone was observed a few times. Additional DNA sequences in this sample encode the identical CDR3. J is TRBJ1-5 and V is TRBV30; TRBD1 aligns across 8 bases. J gave up 4 bases and V 0 bases, and 2 bases lay outside the gene matches. Germline V gene data show CDR1 as GTSNPN and CDR2 as SVGIG (reference sequence). CDR3 length equals 14 residues. The CDR3 reads CAWSVGQGNQPQHF. CDR3 nucleotides: TGTGCCTGGAGTGTAGGACAGGGTAATCAGCCCCAGCATTTT.

The genes are TRBV7-2 and TRBJ1-2, with 8 bases matching TRBD1. V was clipped by 5 bases and J by 2 bases; unmatched bases: 4. The CDR3 spans 14 residues. Germline V gene sequence: CDR1 SGHTA, CDR2 FQGNSA. The chain's CDR3 is CASSGRTGNYGYTF. The CDR3 DNA sequence: TGTGCCAGCAGCGGAAGGACAGGGAACTATGGCTACACCTTC.

The chain is built from TRBV10-3 and TRBJ2-2; perhaps TRBD2 as D (5 bases). Germline CDR1 reads ENHRY; CDR2 reads SYGVKD. The V and J ends lost 7 bases and 5 bases respectively, with 8 bases between them. This CDR3 region has 12 residues. The CDR3 reads CAINRGTGELFF. For the CDR3, the DNA is TGTGCCATCAACAGAGGGACCGGGGAGCTGTTTTTT.

This sequence joins TRBV5-1 and TRBJ2-1, with TRBD1 matching over 7 bases. Trimming took 0 bases from V and 4 from J; bases not matched to a gene: 16. The CDR3 sequence is 19 residues long. In germline, CDR1 is SGHRS, CDR2 YFSETQ. The CDR3 nucleotides read TGCGCCAGCAGCTTGGTTCGGTCCGGGGCGACAGGGCGGTACAATGAGCAGTTCTTC. The encoded protein is CASSLVRSGATGRYNEQFF.

This chain uses TRBV19 with TRBJ1-3; 7 bases match TRBD1. There are 16 residues in the CDR3. J lost 0 bases, V lost 6 bases, and 8 bases had no gene match. The V gene's germline CDR1 is LNHDA and CDR2 SQIVND (reference sequence). CDR3: CASRMDRRLSGNTIYF. The CDR3 DNA reads TGTGCCAGTAGGATGGACAGGCGCCTCTCTGGAAACACCATATATTTT.

This rearrangement joins TRBV7-9 to TRBJ1-6; 7 nucleotides line up with TRBD1. V lost 6 bases, J lost 8 bases, and 10 bases stayed unmatched. CDR1 is SEHNR, CDR2 FQNEAQ, per germline (reference sequence). This CDR3 is 15 amino acids long. The CDR3 DNA is TGTGCCAGCAGGCGACTCCGGGACAGCCATTCACCCCTCCACTTT. This codes for CASRRLRDSHSPLHF.

In this sample, this clone turned up a few times. This chain links TRBV5-5 with TRBJ2-1; D is unclear. The CDR3 covers 15 residues. V lost 3 bases and J 0 bases, leaving 10 bases between the germline ends. Germline V gene sequence: CDR1 SGHKS, CDR2 YYEKEE (reference sequence). The CDR3 loop is CASSSTLGSYNEQFF. The CDR3 DNA follows: TGTGCCAGCAGCTCGACACTGGGCTCCTACAATGAGCAGTTCTTC.

This sequence joins TRBV30 and TRBJ1-6; 9 nucleotides match TRBD1. CDR3 length: 13 amino acids. Per germline, CDR1 GTSNPN and CDR2 SVGIG (reference sequence). Unmatched junction bases numbered 6, after V lost 8 bases and J lost 7 bases. CDR3 residues: CAGQGSRNSPLHF. DNA of the CDR3: TGTGCCGGACAGGGGAGTAGGAATTCACCCCTCCACTTT. The entire variable domain, with the rest obtained from reference TRBV30 and TRBJ1-6, is as follows: SQTIHQWPATLVQPVGSPLSLECTVEGTSNPNLYWYRQAAGRGLQLLFYSVGIGQISSEVPQNLSASRPQDRQFILSSKKLLLSDSGFYLCAGQGSRNSPLHFGNGTRLTVT.

This clone was seen once. The V and J genes are TRBV3-1 (or the pseudogene TRBV3-2) and TRBJ2-5; TRBD2 matches 7 bases. CDR3 size: 16 residues. The J segment lost 5 bases and the V segment lost 3 bases, leaving 12 bases of the junction unmatched. Germline CDR1 reads LGHDT; CDR2 reads YNNKEL (reference sequence). CDR3 residues: CASSQRRGLGGETQYF. The DNA for the CDR3 is TGTGCCAGCAGCCAGCGTCGAGGGCTGGGAGGGGAGACCCAGTACTTC.

This chain connects TRBV2 to TRBJ2-7; possibly TRBD1 for D (5 bases). Germline V gene lookup returns CDR1 SNHLY and CDR2 FYNNEI. The CDR3 contains 13 residues. The V gene lost 5 bases and the J gene lost 3 bases, with 11 bases spanning the gap. CDR3 sequence (DNA): TGTGCCAGCAGTCTTTACGACAGCTACGAGCAGTACTTC. Protein: CASSLYDSYEQYF.

The chain carries TRBV27 and TRBJ1-4; D is ambiguous. V lost 3 bases and J 3 bases, leaving 11 bases between the germline ends. CDR3 size: 15 residues. Per the germline V gene, CDR1 is MNHEY and CDR2 is SMNVEV (reference sequence). CDR3 region: CASSFVAGSNEKLFF. The CDR3 DNA reads TGTGCCAGCAGTTTTGTCGCGGGGTCTAATGAAAAACTGTTTTTT.

This chain uses TRBV29-1 with TRBJ2-7, with 7 bases aligning to TRBD2. Looked up from germline, CDR1 is SQVTM and CDR2 is ANQGSEA. CDR3 length: 13 amino acids. V dropped 5 bases and J dropped 0; count of bases not matched to a gene: 4. Here the CDR3 DNA reads TGCAGCGTTCGCGGGGGAACCTCCTACGAGCAGTACTTC. Its translation: CSVRGGTSYEQYF.